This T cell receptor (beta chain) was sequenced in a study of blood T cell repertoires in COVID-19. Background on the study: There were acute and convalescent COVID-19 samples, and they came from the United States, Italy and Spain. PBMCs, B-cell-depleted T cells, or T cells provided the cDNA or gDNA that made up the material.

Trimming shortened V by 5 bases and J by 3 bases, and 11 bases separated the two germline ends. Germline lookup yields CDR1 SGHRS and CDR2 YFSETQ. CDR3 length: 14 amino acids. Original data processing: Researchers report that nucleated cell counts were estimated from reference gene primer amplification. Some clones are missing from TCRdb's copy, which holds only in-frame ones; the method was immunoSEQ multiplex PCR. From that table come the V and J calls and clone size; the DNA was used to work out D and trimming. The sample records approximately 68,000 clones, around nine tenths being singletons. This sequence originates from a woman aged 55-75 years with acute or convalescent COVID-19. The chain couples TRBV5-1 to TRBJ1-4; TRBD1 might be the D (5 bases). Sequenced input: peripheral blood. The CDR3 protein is CASSYGHSNEKLFF. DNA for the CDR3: TGCGCCAGCAGTTACGGACACTCTAATGAAAAACTGTTTTTT.